Sequencing of this T cell receptor beta chain was carried out in a study of T cells in Graves' hyperthyroidism and ophthalmopathy. TCR beta CDR3 region amplification was performed from RNA transcripts. First-round RT-PCR of the TCR CDR3 relied on the HTBI primer set. MiXCR was run by TCRdb on the multiplex PCR reads, yielding one entry per CDR3 protein. The sample includes hundreds of thousands of distinct CDR3 sequences, over 35% of them seen just once. This clonotype was seen a few times. Its antigen is undetermined. Based on clinical symptoms, serum thyroxine and TRAb, thyroid ultrasound and orbital computed tomography, diagnoses were reached. PBMCs were sourced from roughly 9.7 ml fresh peripheral blood. Study-wide results and limits: Stable hyperthyroidism was separated from ophthalmopathy by a model based on 13 V-J features.

The sequence came from a woman aged 40 to 50 with Graves' hyperthyroidism. The specimen was blood.

CDR3: CASSIQGPDSPGGGYTF. The DNA for the CDR3 is TGTGCCAGCAGCATCCAAGGCCCTGACAGCCCGGGAGGGGGCTACACCTTC. V usage is TRBV7-2 and J usage is TRBJ1-2, with D possibly being TRBD1 (5 bases). In germline, CDR1 is SGHTA, CDR2 FQGNSA. This CDR3 spans 17 amino acids. V lost 5 bases to trimming and J lost 8 bases, with 27 bases between them.